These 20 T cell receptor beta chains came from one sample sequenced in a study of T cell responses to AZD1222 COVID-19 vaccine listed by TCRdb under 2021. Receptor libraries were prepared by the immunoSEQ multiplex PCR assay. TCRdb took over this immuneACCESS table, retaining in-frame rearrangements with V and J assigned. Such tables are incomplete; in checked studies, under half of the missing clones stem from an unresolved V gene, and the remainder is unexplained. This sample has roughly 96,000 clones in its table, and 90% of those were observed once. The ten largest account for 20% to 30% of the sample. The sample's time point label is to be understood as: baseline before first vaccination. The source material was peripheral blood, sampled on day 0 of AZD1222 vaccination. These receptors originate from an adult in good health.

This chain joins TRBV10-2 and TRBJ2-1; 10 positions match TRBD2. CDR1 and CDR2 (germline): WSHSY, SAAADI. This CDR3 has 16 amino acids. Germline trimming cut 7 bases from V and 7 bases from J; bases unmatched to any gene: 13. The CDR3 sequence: CASTSLPSGSWNEQFF. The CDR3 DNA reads TGCGCCAGCACTTCCCTCCCTAGCGGGAGTTGGAATGAGCAGTTCTTC.

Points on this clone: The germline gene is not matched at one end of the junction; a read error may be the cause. CDR3 residues: CASSLGDHRATF. CDR3 DNA sequence: TGTGCCAGCAGTTTGGGTGACCACCGCGCCACCTTT. The chain has TRBV28 and TRBJ1-6; D unresolved. Germline-derived CDR1 and CDR2 are MDHEN and SYDVKM. The CDR3 extends over 12 amino acids.

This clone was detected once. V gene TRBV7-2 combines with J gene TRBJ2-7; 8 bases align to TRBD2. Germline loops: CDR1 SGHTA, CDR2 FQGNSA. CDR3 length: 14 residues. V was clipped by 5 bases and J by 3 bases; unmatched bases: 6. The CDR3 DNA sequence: TGTGCCAGCAGCCCTACTGGGACTAGCTACGAGCAGTACTTC. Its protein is CASSPTGTSYEQYF.

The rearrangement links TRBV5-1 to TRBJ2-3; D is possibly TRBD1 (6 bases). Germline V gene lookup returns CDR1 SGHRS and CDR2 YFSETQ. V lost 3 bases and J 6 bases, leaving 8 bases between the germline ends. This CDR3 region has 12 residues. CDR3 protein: CASSWGPDTQYF. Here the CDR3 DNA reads TGCGCCAGCAGCTGGGGGCCGGATACGCAGTATTTT.

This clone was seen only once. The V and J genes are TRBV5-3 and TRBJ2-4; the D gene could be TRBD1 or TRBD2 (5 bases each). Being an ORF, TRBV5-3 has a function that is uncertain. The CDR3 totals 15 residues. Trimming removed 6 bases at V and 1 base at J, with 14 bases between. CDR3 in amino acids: CARTPTWGAKNIQYF. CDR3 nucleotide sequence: TGTGCCAGAACCCCCACCTGGGGGGCCAAAAACATTCAGTACTTC.

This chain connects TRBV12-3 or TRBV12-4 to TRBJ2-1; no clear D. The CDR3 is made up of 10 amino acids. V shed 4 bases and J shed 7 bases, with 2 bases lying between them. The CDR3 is CASSWNEQFF. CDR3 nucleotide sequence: TGTGCCAGCAGTTGGAATGAGCAGTTCTTC.

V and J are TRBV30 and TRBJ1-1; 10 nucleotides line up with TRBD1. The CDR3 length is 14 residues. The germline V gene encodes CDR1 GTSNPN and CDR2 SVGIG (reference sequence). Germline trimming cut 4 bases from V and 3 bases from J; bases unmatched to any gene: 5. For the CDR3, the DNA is TGTGCCTGGACACAGACAGGGGGCTACACTGAAGCTTTCTTT. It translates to CAWTQTGGYTEAFF.

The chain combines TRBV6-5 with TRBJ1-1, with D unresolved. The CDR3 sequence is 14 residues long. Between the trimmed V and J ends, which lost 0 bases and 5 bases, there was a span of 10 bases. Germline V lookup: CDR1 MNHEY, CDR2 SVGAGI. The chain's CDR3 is CASSYSRETTEAFF. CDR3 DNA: TGTGCCAGCAGTTACTCGAGGGAAACGACTGAAGCTTTCTTT.

The CDR3 here is CASSLGVTDTQYF. CDR3 DNA: TGTGCCAGCAGTTTGGGGGTCACAGATACGCAGTATTTT. This rearrangement joins TRBV27 to TRBJ2-3; D possibly uses TRBD1 or TRBD2 (5 bases each). The germline V and J ends were trimmed by 3 bases and 2 bases, with 6 bases remaining between them. Looked up from germline, CDR1 is MNHEY and CDR2 is SMNVEV (reference sequence). This CDR3 contains 13 residues.

The CDR3 sequence: CASSVPGQMYEQYF. DNA of the CDR3: TGTGCCAGCAGCGTACCGGGACAGATGTACGAGCAGTACTTC. V is TRBV7-2 and J is TRBJ2-7, with 7 bases matching TRBD1. CDR1 and CDR2 (germline): SGHTA, FQGNSA. The junction had 8 bases not matched to a gene; V was cut back by 5 bases and J by 4 bases. CDR3 length: 14 residues. The whole variable domain, filled in from reference TRBV7-2 and TRBJ2-7, reads GAGVSQSPSNKVTEKGKDVELRCDPISGHTALYWYRQSLGQGLEFLIYFQGNSAPDKSGLPSDRFSAERTGGSVSTLTIQRTQQEDSAVYLCASSVPGQMYEQYFGPGTRLTVT.

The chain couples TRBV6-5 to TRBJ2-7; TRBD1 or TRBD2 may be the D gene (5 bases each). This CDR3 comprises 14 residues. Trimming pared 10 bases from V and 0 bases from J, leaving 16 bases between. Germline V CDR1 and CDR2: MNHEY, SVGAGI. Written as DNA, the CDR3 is TGTGCCACCCGTATTTCTGGGGGCTCCTACGAGCAGTACTTC. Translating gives CATRISGGSYEQYF.

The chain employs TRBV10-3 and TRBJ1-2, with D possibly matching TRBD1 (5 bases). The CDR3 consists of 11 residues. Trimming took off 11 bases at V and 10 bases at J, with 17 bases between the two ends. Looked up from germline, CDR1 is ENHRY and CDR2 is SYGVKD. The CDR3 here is CAPTPGGNYTF. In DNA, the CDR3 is TGTGCCCCAACCCCCGGGGGGAACTACACCTTC.

The CDR3 region has the DNA TGTGCCAGCAGCCAAGGGATGGACTACGTAAAGGGCCACGAGCAGTACTTC. Translating it yields CASSQGMDYVKGHEQYF. This chain links TRBV3-1 (or the pseudogene TRBV3-2) with TRBJ2-7; a possible D gene is TRBD2 (6 bases). Germline V CDR1 and CDR2: LGHDT, YNNKEL (reference sequence). CDR3 size: 17 residues. Trimming pared 1 base from V and 5 bases from J, leaving 21 bases between.

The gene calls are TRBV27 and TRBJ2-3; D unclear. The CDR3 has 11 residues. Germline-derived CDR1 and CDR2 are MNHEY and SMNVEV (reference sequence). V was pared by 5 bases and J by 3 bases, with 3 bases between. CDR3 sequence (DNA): TGTGCCAGCAGTCGTACAGATACGCAGTATTTT. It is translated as CASSRTDTQYF.

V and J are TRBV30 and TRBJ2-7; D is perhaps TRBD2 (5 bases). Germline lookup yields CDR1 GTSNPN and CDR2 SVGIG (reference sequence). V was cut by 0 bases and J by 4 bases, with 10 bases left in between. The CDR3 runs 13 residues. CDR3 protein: CAWSVGEPYEQYF. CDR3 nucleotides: TGTGCCTGGAGTGTCGGGGAACCATACGAGCAGTACTTC.

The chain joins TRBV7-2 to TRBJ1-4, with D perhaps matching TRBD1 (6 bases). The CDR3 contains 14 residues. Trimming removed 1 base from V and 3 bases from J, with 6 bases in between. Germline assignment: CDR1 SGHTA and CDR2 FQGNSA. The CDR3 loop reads CASSLDRANEKLFF. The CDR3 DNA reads TGTGCCAGCAGCTTAGACAGGGCTAATGAAAAACTGTTTTTT.

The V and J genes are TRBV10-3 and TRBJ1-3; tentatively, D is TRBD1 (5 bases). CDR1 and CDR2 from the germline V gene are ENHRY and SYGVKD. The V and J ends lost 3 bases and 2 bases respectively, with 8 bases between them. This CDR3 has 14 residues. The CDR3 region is CAISEGVPGNTIYF. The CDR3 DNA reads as TGTGCCATCAGTGAAGGGGTTCCTGGAAACACCATATATTTT.

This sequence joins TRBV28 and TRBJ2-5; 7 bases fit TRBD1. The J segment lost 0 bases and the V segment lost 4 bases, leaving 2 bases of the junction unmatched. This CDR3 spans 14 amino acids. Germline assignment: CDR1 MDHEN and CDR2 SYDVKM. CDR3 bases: TGTGCCAGCAGTTGGGACAGCCACCAAGAGACCCAGTACTTC. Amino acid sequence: CASSWDSHQETQYF.

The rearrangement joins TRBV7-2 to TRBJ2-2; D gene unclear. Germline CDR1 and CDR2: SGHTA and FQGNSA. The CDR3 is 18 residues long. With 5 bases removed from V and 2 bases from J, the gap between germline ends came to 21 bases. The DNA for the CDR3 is TGTGCCAGCAGCCCACTCCTCGGTAGGAGAAATAACACCGGGGAGCTGTTTTTT. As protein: CASSPLLGRRNNTGELFF. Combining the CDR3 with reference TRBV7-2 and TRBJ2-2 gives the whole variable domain GAGVSQSPSNKVTEKGKDVELRCDPISGHTALYWYRQSLGQGLEFLIYFQGNSAPDKSGLPSDRFSAERTGGSVSTLTIQRTQQEDSAVYLCASSPLLGRRNNTGELFFGEGSRLTVL.

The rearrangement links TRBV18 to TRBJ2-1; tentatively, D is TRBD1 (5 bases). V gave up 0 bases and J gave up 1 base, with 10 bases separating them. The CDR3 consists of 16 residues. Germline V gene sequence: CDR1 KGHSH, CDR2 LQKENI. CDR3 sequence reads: CASSPPSQGSYNEQFF. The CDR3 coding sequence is TGTGCCAGCTCACCACCGAGCCAGGGTTCCTACAATGAGCAGTTCTTC.